The rows below give T cell receptor beta chains drawn from one sample of a study of blood T cell repertoires in COVID-19. Assay used: immunoSEQ multiplex PCR; TCRdb lists only in-frame clones, some missing. The sample lists tens of thousands of clones, about 81% occurring once. The sample was peripheral blood. The receptor source for this set is a human donor in a cohort sampled during active COVID-19. CDR3s include the opening cysteine and the closing phenylalanine or tryptophan. D genes are given only for firm matches. Only part of the rows carry a size: once, few, many, or a class if the clone is expanded.

size	J	D	V	CDR3	DNA
once	TRBJ1-2	.	TRBV5-1	CASSFGRETNYGYTF	TGCGCCAGCAGCTTTGGGAGGGAGACTAACTATGGCTACACCTTC
.	TRBJ2-7	TRBD1	TRBV27	CASKAGQAGSYEQYF	TGTGCCAGCAAAGCAGGACAGGCCGGCTCCTACGAGCAGTACTTC
.	TRBJ1-4	TRBD1	TRBV5-1	CASSPGQPNEKLFF	TGCGCCAGCAGCCCGGGACAGCCTAATGAAAAACTGTTTTTT
.	TRBJ2-3	.	TRBV7-6	CASSPQGATDTQYF	TGTGCCAGCAGCCCACAGGGCGCCACAGATACGCAGTATTTT
.	TRBJ2-1	TRBD1	TRBV30	CAWPSQTGSSSYNEQFF	TGTGCCTGGCCGAGCCAGACAGGGAGTAGCTCCTACAATGAGCAGTTCTTC
.	TRBJ1-3	.	TRBV9	CASSGQSQPSGNTIYF	TGTGCCAGCAGCGGGCAGTCCCAACCCTCTGGAAACACCATATATTTT
.	TRBJ2-3	TRBD2	TRBV5-1	CASSSSHRTSGGADTQYF	TGCGCCAGCAGCTCAAGCCACCGGACTAGCGGGGGGGCAGATACGCAGTATTTT
.	TRBJ2-7	.	TRBV16	CASSQSRQSYEQYF	TGTGCCAGCAGCCAATCGCGACAGAGCTACGAGCAGTACTTC
.	TRBJ1-3	TRBD1	TRBV2	CASRPQGAGNTIYF	TGTGCCAGCAGGCCCCAGGGGGCTGGAAACACCATATATTTT
medium-sized	TRBJ1-3	.	TRBV7-9	CASSTEQGRSGNTIYF	TGTGCCAGCAGCACCGAACAGGGTCGCTCTGGAAACACCATATATTTT
.	TRBJ2-5	.	TRBV7-6	CASSLGGRETQYF	TGTGCCAGCAGCTTAGGGGGGCGGGAGACCCAGTACTTC
.	TRBJ2-5	TRBD2	TRBV7-9	CASLRRVAGYETQYF	TGTGCCAGCCTAAGAAGAGTAGCGGGGTACGAGACCCAGTACTTC
.	TRBJ2-7	.	TRBV6-2/TRBV6-3	CASSLENEQYF	TGTGCCAGCAGTTTGGAGAACGAGCAGTACTTC
.	TRBJ2-3	.	TRBV5-1	CASSLGLPNTDTQYF	TGCGCCAGCAGCTTGGGTCTACCTAACACAGATACGCAGTATTTT
once	TRBJ2-1	.	TRBV2	CASDAGNEQFF	TGTGCCAGCGACGCCGGGAATGAGCAGTTCTTC
few	TRBJ1-6	TRBD1	TRBV19	CASSDRENSPLHF	TGTGCCAGTAGCGACAGGGAAAATTCACCCCTCCACTTT
.	TRBJ2-5	.	TRBV7-3	CASSGTDSETQYF	TGTGCCAGCAGCGGAACGGACAGTGAGACCCAGTACTTC
.	TRBJ2-1	.	TRBV19	CASSTQGANEQFF	TGTGCCAGTAGTACCCAAGGGGCCAATGAGCAGTTCTTC
.	TRBJ2-3	.	TRBV29-1	CSVEGLSFGSSEIRADTQYF	TGCAGCGTTGAAGGATTAAGCTTTGGGAGCTCAGAGATTCGAGCAGATACGCAGTATTTT
.	TRBJ2-1	.	TRBV2	CASSVESSYNEQFF	TGTGCCAGCAGCGTGGAGAGCTCCTACAATGAGCAGTTCTTC
.	TRBJ2-7	.	TRBV6-5	CASKLGALSDEQYF	TGTGCCAGCAAATTAGGGGCCCTGTCGGACGAGCAGTACTTC
.	TRBJ1-1	TRBD1	TRBV4-2	CASSQVGTGGAGTEAFF	TGTGCCAGCAGCCAAGTAGGGACAGGGGGCGCGGGGACTGAAGCTTTCTTT
once	TRBJ1-4	TRBD1	TRBV9	CASSTGQGGKNEKLFF	TGTGCCAGCAGCACGGGACAGGGGGGGAAGAATGAAAAACTGTTTTTT
.	TRBJ2-3	TRBD2	TRBV9	CASSLTSSGVTDTQYF	TGTGCCAGCAGCCTGACCTCTAGCGGGGTAACAGATACGCAGTATTTT
few	TRBJ2-1	.	TRBV5-1	CASSLVVTDYNEQFF	TGCGCCAGCAGCTTAGTGGTGACAGACTACAATGAGCAGTTCTTC
.	TRBJ2-3	.	TRBV3-1/TRBV3-2	CASSPRESTDTQYF	TGTGCCAGCAGCCCCCGAGAGAGTACAGATACGCAGTATTTT
.	TRBJ1-2	TRBD1	TRBV28	CATLGQNYGYTF	TGTGCCACCCTGGGACAGAACTATGGCTACACCTTC
.	TRBJ2-5	.	TRBV6-1	CASSEAVSRPETQYF	TGTGCCAGCAGTGAAGCTGTTAGCCGTCCGGAGACCCAGTACTTC
once	TRBJ1-2	TRBD1	TRBV29-1	CSVVWDRGYGYTF	TGCAGCGTTGTTTGGGACAGGGGCTATGGCTACACCTTC
once	TRBJ2-1	TRBD2	TRBV27	CASSRGGSYNEQFF	TGTGCCAGCAGTCGGGGGGGATCCTACAATGAGCAGTTCTTC
.	TRBJ2-5	.	TRBV6-5	CASSVNSQETQYF	TGTGCCAGCAGCGTAAACAGCCAAGAGACCCAGTACTTC
.	TRBJ1-2	TRBD1	TRBV6-5	CASSKQGAYGYTF	TGTGCCAGCAGTAAACAGGGGGCCTATGGCTACACCTTC
.	TRBJ2-7	TRBD2	TRBV18	CASSPRAGVSSYEQYF	TGTGCCAGCTCACCACGGGCGGGGGTGAGCTCCTACGAGCAGTACTTC
.	TRBJ1-5	TRBD1	TRBV18	CASSRDRDQPQHF	TGTGCCAGCTCACGGGACAGAGATCAGCCCCAGCATTTT
.	TRBJ1-5	TRBD1	TRBV7-8	CASSSRLGQTNQPQHF	TGTGCCAGCAGCTCACGCCTGGGACAGACTAATCAGCCCCAGCATTTT
once	TRBJ1-1	.	TRBV6-5	CASSYAVLGTEAFF	TGTGCCAGCAGTTACGCAGTACTAGGCACTGAAGCTTTCTTT
.	TRBJ2-5	TRBD2	TRBV25-1	CASSQMGVPGLSQQYF	TGTGCCAGCAGCCAAATGGGGGTCCCGGGACTATCTCAGCAGTACTTC
.	TRBJ1-2	.	TRBV7-2	CASSPTEANYGYTF	TGTGCCAGCAGCCCGACAGAAGCTAACTATGGCTACACCTTC
.	TRBJ2-3	TRBD2	TRBV2	CASRKRGGFTDTQYF	TGTGCCAGCAGGAAGCGGGGGGGTTTCACAGATACGCAGTATTTT
few	TRBJ1-5	.	TRBV7-9	CASSLGQNQPQHF	TGTGCCAGCAGCTTAGGACAGAATCAGCCCCAGCATTTT
.	TRBJ1-6	TRBD1	TRBV7-6	CASSRDSNSPLHF	TGTGCCAGCAGCCGGGACAGTAATTCACCCCTCCACTTT
.	TRBJ2-3	TRBD1	TRBV14	CASSQGGQASTDTQYF	TGTGCCAGCAGCCAAGGGGGACAGGCTAGCACAGATACGCAGTATTTT
.	TRBJ2-1	TRBD2	TRBV11-2	CASSLLPPGTSNEQFF	TGTGCCAGCAGCTTATTGCCCCCCGGGACTAGCAATGAGCAGTTCTTC
few	TRBJ1-3	.	TRBV12-3/TRBV12-4	CASSPTSGTIYF	TGTGCCAGCAGTCCAACCAGTGGCACCATATATTTT
.	TRBJ2-3	.	TRBV24-1	CATSDPGGGGTDTQYF	TGTGCCACCAGTGACCCGGGGGGCGGAGGCACAGATACGCAGTATTTT
.	TRBJ2-2	TRBD2	TRBV2	CASSAGTSGDGELFF	TGTGCCAGCAGTGCCGGGACTAGCGGGGATGGGGAGCTGTTTTTT
.	TRBJ1-5	.	TRBV6-1	CASSGLGDSRRLSNQPQHF	TGTGCCAGCAGTGGTTTGGGGGACTCTCGACGACTTAGCAATCAGCCCCAGCATTTT
.	TRBJ2-5	.	TRBV7-9	CASSPTEGQAQETQYF	TGTGCCAGCAGCCCAACCGAGGGCCAGGCCCAAGAGACCCAGTACTTC
.	TRBJ2-3	TRBD2	TRBV5-1	CASSRGSGGTDTQYF	TGCGCCAGCAGCCGGGGGTCGGGGGGGACAGATACGCAGTATTTT
.	TRBJ1-5	.	TRBV11-2	CASSPTGEPQHF	TGTGCCAGCAGCCCAACGGGGGAGCCCCAGCATTTT
.	TRBJ1-2	.	TRBV10-3	CAITGGDVYGYTF	TGTGCCATCACCGGGGGGGACGTCTATGGCTACACCTTC
.	TRBJ1-4	.	TRBV13	CASSLGGPGNEKLFF	TGTGCCAGCAGCTTAGGGGGGCCCGGTAATGAAAAACTGTTTTTT
few	TRBJ2-2	.	TRBV12-5	CASGSEANTGELFF	TGTGCTAGTGGCAGCGAAGCGAACACCGGGGAGCTGTTTTTT
.	TRBJ1-4	.	TRBV5-1	CASSLDWGGEKLFF	TGCGCCAGCAGCTTGGATTGGGGGGGAGAAAAACTGTTTTTT
.	TRBJ1-5	.	TRBV4-2	CASSHDRSNQPQHF	TGTGCCAGCAGCCACGACAGGAGCAATCAGCCCCAGCATTTT
.	TRBJ2-7	TRBD1	TRBV29-1	CSVGDRGRGVPYEQYF	TGCAGCGTTGGGGACAGGGGGCGCGGAGTCCCCTACGAGCAGTACTTC